This entry describes one T cell receptor beta chain. Its target is not known. V lost 2 bases and J lost 5; bases outside the gene matches: 4. The CDR3 has 14 residues. CDR1 is SGHRS, CDR2 YFSETQ, per germline. This entry is derived from a study of cytomegalovirus exposure and HLA in healthy donors. Study information: A previous analysis identified approximately 110 million unique TCR beta sequences derived from 180 million or so T cells. The study, taken as a whole, reports: Presence/absence analysis assumed near-uniform sequencing depth across donors.

A multiplex PCR was run with 60 Vbeta primers and 13 Jbeta primers. The protocol was immunoSEQ multiplex PCR, while the TCRdb copy is restricted to in-frame clones and leaves out a portion. The sample carries around 150,000 clones, roughly three fifths recorded once. This sequence was found in a woman aged 55-70 years in good health and CMV-seronegative. The J gene is TRBJ2-1, the V gene TRBV5-1; 7 bases align to TRBD2. Sequencing was done on a sample of PBMCs. The CDR3 nucleotides read TGCGCCAGCAGCTTAGCCCTAGCGGACAATGAGCAGTTCTTC. It yields the protein CASSLALADNEQFF.